Below are 30 T cell receptor beta chains sequenced from a single sample in a study of blood T cell repertoires in COVID-19. TCRdb keeps only in-frame clones here, not all; method: immunoSEQ multiplex PCR. This table holds 150,000 to 200,000 clones, 88% found once. Sequenced: peripheral blood. Source of these receptors: a human donor in a cohort sampled during active COVID-19.

The V call is TRBV5-6, the J call TRBJ1-5; no clear D. V was clipped by 1 base and J by 4 bases, with 9 bases between them. The CDR3 length is 14 residues. Germline-derived CDR1 and CDR2 are SGHDT and YYEEEE. CDR3 in DNA: TGTGCCAGCAGCTTGAGATTCCAGAATCAGCCCCAGCATTTT. Encoded protein: CASSLRFQNQPQHF.

This clone was seen more than once but under ten times. The rearrangement joins TRBV5-1 to TRBJ1-6; D uncertain. CDR1 and CDR2 (germline): SGHRS, YFSETQ. The V end was cut by 4 bases, the J end by 7 bases, with 12 bases between. The CDR3 length is 14 residues. The CDR3 sequence: CASSPQTENSPLHF. The DNA of the CDR3 is TGCGCCAGCAGCCCCCAAACTGAAAATTCACCCCTCCACTTT.

The rearrangement links TRBV11-2 to TRBJ2-7, with TRBD2 as a possible D gene (6 bases). The ends were cut back, 2 bases at V and 2 bases at J, with 13 bases in the middle. CDR1 and CDR2 (germline): SGHAT, FQNNGV. The CDR3 is 15 amino acids. Written as DNA, the CDR3 is TGTGCCAGCAGCTTACTGGGGCGGGGCGCCTACGAGCAGTACTTC. Protein product: CASSLLGRGAYEQYF. The full variable domain, completed using reference TRBV11-2 and TRBJ2-7, is EAGVAQSPRYKIIEKRQSVAFWCNPISGHATLYWYQQILGQGPKLLIQFQNNGVVDDSQLPKDRFSAERLKGVDSTLKIQPAKLEDSAVYLCASSLLGRGAYEQYFGPGTRLTVT.

V gene TRBV19 combines with J gene TRBJ1-3; D is ambiguous. V was pared by 6 bases and J by 0 bases, with 9 bases between. Germline lookup yields CDR1 LNHDA and CDR2 SQIVND (reference sequence). The length of the CDR3 is 14 residues. The CDR3 coding sequence is TGTGCCAGTAGACCCGGGTCCTCTGGAAACACCATATATTTT. Protein: CASRPGSSGNTIYF.

The DNA for the CDR3 is TGTGCCAGCAGTTTAGGGGGGGTTAGCAATCAGCCCCAGCATTTT. Translated: CASSLGGVSNQPQHF. The chain employs TRBV27 and TRBJ1-5; perhaps TRBD1 as D (5 bases). The V end was cut by 2 bases, the J end by 0 bases, with 8 bases between. CDR3 length: 15 residues. The germline gives CDR1 MNHEY, CDR2 SMNVEV (reference sequence).

The V and J genes are TRBV3-1 (or the pseudogene TRBV3-2) and TRBJ2-1; 9 positions match TRBD2. The CDR3 loop spans 16 amino acids. Germline assignment: CDR1 LGHDT and CDR2 YNNKEL (reference sequence). Trimming cost V 4 bases and J 9 bases; bases outside gene matches: 13. CDR3 loop: CASSPGLANGVSEQFF. For the CDR3, the DNA is TGTGCCAGCAGCCCGGGACTAGCCAACGGGGTGAGTGAGCAGTTCTTC.

This clone came up once. This chain joins TRBV2 and TRBJ1-5; no clear D gene. V gave up 2 bases and J gave up 0 bases, with 5 bases separating them. Germline assignment: CDR1 SNHLY and CDR2 FYNNEI. CDR3 length equals 14 residues. CDR3 protein: CASSERYSNQPQHF. CDR3 nucleotide sequence: TGTGCCAGCAGTGAACGGTATAGCAATCAGCCCCAGCATTTT.

This rearrangement joins TRBV4-3 to TRBJ2-3; 14 bases map to TRBD2. V lost 1 base, J lost 5 bases, and 5 bases stayed unmatched. CDR3 length equals 17 residues. The germline V gene has CDR1 LGHNA and CDR2 YSLEER. The CDR3 DNA is TGCGCCAGCAGCCAAGCCAGGACTAGCGGGGGGCAAGATACGCAGTATTTT. Its protein product is CASSQARTSGGQDTQYF.

The J gene is TRBJ2-3, the V gene TRBV7-2, with a tentative D call TRBD2 (6 bases). The length of the CDR3 is 14 residues. CDR1 is SGHTA, CDR2 FQGNSA, per germline. Trimming took off 1 base at V and 5 bases at J, with 10 bases between the two ends. Here the CDR3 reads CASSLVGGKDTQYF. CDR3 in DNA: TGTGCCAGCAGCTTAGTGGGGGGTAAAGATACGCAGTATTTT.

This clone was counted between two and nine times. The chain carries TRBV7-9 and TRBJ2-2; no firm D call. The V end was cut by 1 base, the J end by 2 bases, with 8 bases between. Germline V gene lookup returns CDR1 SEHNR and CDR2 FQNEAQ (reference sequence). The CDR3 loop spans 15 amino acids. As DNA, the CDR3 is TGTGCCAGCAGCTTAGTGTGGCCCAACACCGGGGAGCTGTTTTTT. As protein: CASSLVWPNTGELFF.

Only one count was recorded for this clone. CDR3 sequence: CASSVHSSGARDTQYF. In DNA, the CDR3 is TGTGCCAGCAGCGTACATTCTAGCGGGGCTAGGGATACGCAGTATTTT. The V and J genes are TRBV9 and TRBJ2-3; 9 bases are a match to TRBD2. The CDR3 length is 16 residues. Trimming removed 1 base from V and 6 bases from J; junction bases left unmatched: 9. Looked up from germline, CDR1 is SGDLS and CDR2 is YYNGEE.

The chain combines TRBV24-1 with TRBJ1-1; 7 bases fit TRBD1. CDR1 and CDR2 (germline): KGHDR, SFDVKD. The CDR3 contains 15 residues. Trimming removed 3 bases from V and 2 bases from J; junction bases left unmatched: 5. CDR3 sequence (DNA): TGTGCCACCAGTGATAGTGGACAGGTCAACACTGAAGCTTTCTTT. It encodes CATSDSGQVNTEAFF.

The CDR3 loop reads CASSLIAGEIQETQYF. In DNA form, the CDR3 reads TGTGCCAGCAGCTTAATTGCGGGGGAGATCCAAGAGACCCAGTACTTC. The chain recombines TRBV7-8 with TRBJ2-5; 7 bases map to TRBD2. Germline V gene lookup returns CDR1 SGHVS and CDR2 FQNEAQ. The CDR3 is 16 amino acids. V gave up 2 bases and J gave up 1 base; unmatched junction bases: 7.

The chain combines TRBV5-1 with TRBJ1-1; D is unclear. With 3 bases removed from V and 0 bases from J, the gap between germline ends came to 12 bases. Germline CDR1 reads SGHRS; CDR2 reads YFSETQ. This CDR3 comprises 15 residues. CDR3 DNA: TGCGCCAGCAGCTCCCCGGAGCAGCTGAACACTGAAGCTTTCTTT. This translates into CASSSPEQLNTEAFF.

The chain recombines TRBV19 with TRBJ1-1; D might be TRBD1 (5 bases). The CDR3 sequence is 15 residues long. Germline assignment: CDR1 LNHDA and CDR2 SQIVND (reference sequence). The germline V and J ends were trimmed by 1 base and 2 bases, with 11 bases remaining between them. This CDR3 reads CASSIGTQVNTEAFF. CDR3 DNA: TGTGCCAGTAGTATAGGAACACAGGTTAACACTGAAGCTTTCTTT.

The CDR3: CASSRAFGQGREQYF. The CDR3 coding sequence is TGTGCCAGCAGTCGCGCCTTCGGACAGGGGAGAGAGCAGTACTTC. V usage is TRBV27 and J usage is TRBJ2-7; 9 bases agree with TRBD1. Germline assignment: CDR1 MNHEY and CDR2 SMNVEV (reference sequence). The CDR3 consists of 15 residues. V lost 5 bases and J lost 7; bases outside the gene matches: 12.

The rearrangement links TRBV19 to TRBJ1-1; weak D call: TRBD1 (6 bases). The CDR3 extends over 14 amino acids. With 6 bases removed from V and 0 bases from J, the gap between germline ends came to 11 bases. Germline loops: CDR1 LNHDA, CDR2 SQIVND (reference sequence). The DNA of the CDR3 is TGTGCCAGTAGGTGGGACACAATGAACACTGAAGCTTTCTTT. Its translation is CASRWDTMNTEAFF.

The chain links TRBV19 to TRBJ1-6; D remains unclear. CDR1 is LNHDA, CDR2 SQIVND, per germline (reference sequence). V lost 4 bases to trimming and J lost 10 bases, with 14 bases between them. This CDR3 is 14 amino acids long. CDR3 coding DNA: TGTGCCAGTAGTACGACGGAGCTGCGATCACCCCTCCACTTT. This sequence encodes CASSTTELRSPLHF. The complete variable domain, with remaining parts taken from reference TRBV19 and TRBJ1-6, reads DGGITQSPKYLFRKEGQNVTLSCEQNLNHDAMYWYRQDPGQGLRLIYYSQIVNDFQKGDIAEGYSVSREKKESFPLTVTSAQKNPTAFYLCASSTTELRSPLHFGNGTRLTVT.

J is TRBJ2-7 and V is TRBV6-1, with 11 bases identical to TRBD1. Trimming removed 7 bases from V and 7 bases from J; junction bases left unmatched: 24. Germline V CDR1 and CDR2: MNHNS, SASEGT. The CDR3 sequence is 19 residues long. CDR3 coding DNA: TGTGCCAGCACTGATTTCTATTCGGGACAGGGGGACGCCATGGGAGAGCAGTACTTC. Translated, it gives CASTDFYSGQGDAMGEQYF.

As concerns this clone: Other DNA sequences of this sample code for an identical CDR3. The chain combines TRBV29-1 with TRBJ1-1; D gene uncertain. The CDR3 is 12 residues long. The V gene's germline CDR1 is SQVTM and CDR2 ANQGSEA. V shed 4 bases and J shed 1 base, with 7 bases lying between them. The CDR3, as DNA: TGCAGCGTTGGAGGTCCGAACACTGAAGCTTTCTTT. Its protein product is CSVGGPNTEAFF.

The chain employs TRBV10-3 and TRBJ1-3; D remains ambiguous. The CDR3 is 11 amino acids. V was pared by 8 bases and J by 4 bases, with 6 bases between. The germline gives CDR1 ENHRY, CDR2 SYGVKD. The CDR3 nucleotides read TGTGCCATCTCATCCGGAAACACCATATATTTT. Its translation: CAISSGNTIYF.

V gene TRBV7-2 combines with J gene TRBJ2-7; TRBD1 aligns across 10 bases. CDR1 SGHTA and CDR2 FQGNSA come from the germline V gene. V was clipped by 7 bases and J by 3 bases; unmatched bases: 6. The CDR3 spans 14 residues. Here the CDR3 reads CASKRQGANYEQYF. CDR3 coding DNA: TGTGCCAGCAAAAGACAGGGGGCGAACTACGAGCAGTACTTC.

CDR3 sequence (DNA): TGTGCCAGCAGCTTGAGACAGGGCAACCGGGAGCAGTACTTC. Its protein product is CASSLRQGNREQYF. The chain uses TRBV13 and TRBJ2-7; 7 nucleotides line up with TRBD1. This CDR3 has 14 residues. The germline gives CDR1 PRHDT, CDR2 FYEKMQ (reference sequence). V lost 3 bases and J lost 7; bases outside the gene matches: 9.

This clone was seen once. The chain combines TRBV7-2 with TRBJ1-1, with D uncertain. Germline CDR1 is SGHTA and CDR2 is FQGNSA. Trimming removed 5 bases at V and 1 base at J, with 8 bases between. This CDR3 is 13 amino acids long. CDR3 nucleotide sequence: TGTGCCAGCAGCAATCAGTGGAACACTGAAGCTTTCTTT. It translates to CASSNQWNTEAFF. The full variable domain, in which reference TRBV7-2 and TRBJ1-1 provide the parts outside the CDR3, is GAGVSQSPSNKVTEKGKDVELRCDPISGHTALYWYRQSLGQGLEFLIYFQGNSAPDKSGLPSDRFSAERTGGSVSTLTIQRTQQEDSAVYLCASSNQWNTEAFFGQGTRLTVV.

V usage is TRBV6-2 or TRBV6-3 and J usage is TRBJ2-1; 8 bases fit TRBD1. V dropped 2 bases and J dropped 1; count of bases not matched to a gene: 13. The CDR3 covers 19 residues. CDR1 is MNHEY and CDR2 is SVGEGT in the germline V gene. The CDR3 region has the DNA TGTGCCAGCAGTTACCCTAAAGGGCCACGGACAGGGTCCTACAATGAGCAGTTCTTC. This encodes CASSYPKGPRTGSYNEQFF.

The V call is TRBV27, the J call TRBJ1-2, with 7 bases fitting TRBD1. CDR1 is MNHEY and CDR2 is SMNVEV in the germline V gene (reference sequence). This CDR3 comprises 11 residues. This CDR3 reads CGTLTGDGYTF. Here the CDR3 DNA reads TGTGGAACCCTCACAGGGGATGGCTACACCTTC.

The chain uses TRBV7-2 and TRBJ1-5, with a tentative D call TRBD1 (6 bases). Trimming removed 4 bases from V and 4 bases from J, with 11 bases in between. The germline V gene has CDR1 SGHTA and CDR2 FQGNSA. This CDR3 has 14 residues. Here the CDR3 DNA reads TGTGCCAGCAGCTCCGGGACAACTAATCAGCCCCAGCATTTT. Encoded protein: CASSSGTTNQPQHF.

This chain joins TRBV7-2 and TRBJ2-7, with 8 bases fitting TRBD1. The CDR3 spans 15 residues. Germline lookup yields CDR1 SGHTA and CDR2 FQGNSA. The trim removed 4 bases at V and 4 bases at J, leaving 9 bases unmatched. CDR3 loop: CASSSGQGLLYEQYF. The CDR3 DNA follows: TGTGCCAGCAGCTCCGGACAGGGACTTCTATACGAGCAGTACTTC. The entire variable domain, with the rest obtained from reference TRBV7-2 and TRBJ2-7, is as follows: GAGVSQSPSNKVTEKGKDVELRCDPISGHTALYWYRQSLGQGLEFLIYFQGNSAPDKSGLPSDRFSAERTGGSVSTLTIQRTQQEDSAVYLCASSSGQGLLYEQYFGPGTRLTVT.

This sequence joins TRBV14 and TRBJ2-3; 8 bases map to TRBD1. Germline V CDR1 and CDR2: SGHDN, FVKESK. The CDR3 totals 11 residues. V dropped 5 bases and J dropped 14; count of bases not matched to a gene: 6. CDR3 coding DNA: TGTGCCAGCAGCGCGACAGGGGTCCGGTATTTT. It yields the protein CASSATGVRYF. The full variable domain, in which reference TRBV14 and TRBJ2-3 provide the parts outside the CDR3, is EAGVTQFPSHSVIEKGQTVTLRCDPISGHDNLYWYRRVMGKEIKFLLHFVKESKQDESGMPNNRFLAERTGGTYSTLKVQPAELEDSGVYFCASSATGVRYFGPGTRLTVL.

This chain joins TRBV18 and TRBJ2-7; tentative D call: TRBD2 (6 bases). The germline V gene encodes CDR1 KGHSH and CDR2 LQKENI. The CDR3 spans 14 residues. The V end lost 6 bases, the J end lost 6 bases, and 18 bases lay between the germline ends. The CDR3 DNA reads as TGTGCCAGCTCCGCCCGGAGGGAAGTAGGCGAGCAGTACTTC. Its protein product is CASSARREVGEQYF.